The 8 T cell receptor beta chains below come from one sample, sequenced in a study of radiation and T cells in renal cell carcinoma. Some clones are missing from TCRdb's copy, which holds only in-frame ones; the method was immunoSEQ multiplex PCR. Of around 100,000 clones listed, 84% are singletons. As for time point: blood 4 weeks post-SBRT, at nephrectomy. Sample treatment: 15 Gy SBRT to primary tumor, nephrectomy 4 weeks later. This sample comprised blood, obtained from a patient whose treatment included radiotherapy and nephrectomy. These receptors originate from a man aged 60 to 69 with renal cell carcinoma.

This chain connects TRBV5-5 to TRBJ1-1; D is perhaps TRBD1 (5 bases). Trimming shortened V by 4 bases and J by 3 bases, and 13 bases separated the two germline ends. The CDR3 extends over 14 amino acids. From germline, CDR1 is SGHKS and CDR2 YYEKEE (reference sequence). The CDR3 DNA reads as TGTGCCAGCAGCATCAGGGATCGGGACACTGAAGCTTTCTTT. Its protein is CASSIRDRDTEAFF.

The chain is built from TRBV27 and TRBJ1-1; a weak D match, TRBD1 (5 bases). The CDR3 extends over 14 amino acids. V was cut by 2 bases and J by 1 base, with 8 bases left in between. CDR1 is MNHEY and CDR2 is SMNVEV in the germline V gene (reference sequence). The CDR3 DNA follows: TGTGCCAGCAGTTTAGGGGGTCGGAACACTGAAGCTTTCTTT. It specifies CASSLGGRNTEAFF.

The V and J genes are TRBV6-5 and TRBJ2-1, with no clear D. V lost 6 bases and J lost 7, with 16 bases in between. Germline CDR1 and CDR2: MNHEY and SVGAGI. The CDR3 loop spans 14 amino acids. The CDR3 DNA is TGTGCCAGCAGGCTATATGGCCTCGGGAATGAGCAGTTCTTC. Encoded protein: CASRLYGLGNEQFF.

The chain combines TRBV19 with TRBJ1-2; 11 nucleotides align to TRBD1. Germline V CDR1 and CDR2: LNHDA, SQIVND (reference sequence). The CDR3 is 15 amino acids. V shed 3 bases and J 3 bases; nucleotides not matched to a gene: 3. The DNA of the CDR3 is TGTGCCAGTAGTATCGGGACAGGGGGGCACTATGGCTACACCTTC. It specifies CASSIGTGGHYGYTF.

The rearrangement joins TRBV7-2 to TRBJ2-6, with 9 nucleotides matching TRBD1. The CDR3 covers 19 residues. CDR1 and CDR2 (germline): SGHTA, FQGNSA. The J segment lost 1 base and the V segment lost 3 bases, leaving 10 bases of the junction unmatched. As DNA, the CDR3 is TGTGCCAGCAGCTTCCTAAGGGGACAGGGTAGTTCTGGGGCCAACGTCCTGACTTTC. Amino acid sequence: CASSFLRGQGSSGANVLTF.

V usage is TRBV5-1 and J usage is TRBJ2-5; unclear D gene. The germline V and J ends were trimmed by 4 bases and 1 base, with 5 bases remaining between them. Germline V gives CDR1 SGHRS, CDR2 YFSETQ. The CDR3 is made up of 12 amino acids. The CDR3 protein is CASSLLQETQYF. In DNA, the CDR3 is TGCGCCAGCAGCCTCCTCCAAGAGACCCAGTACTTC.

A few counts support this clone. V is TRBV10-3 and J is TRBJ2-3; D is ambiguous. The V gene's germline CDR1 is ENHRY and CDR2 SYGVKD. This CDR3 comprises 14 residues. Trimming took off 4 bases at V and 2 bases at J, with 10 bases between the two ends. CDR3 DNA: TGTGCCATCAGTGTGGGTGGTTTCACAGATACGCAGTATTTT. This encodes CAISVGGFTDTQYF.

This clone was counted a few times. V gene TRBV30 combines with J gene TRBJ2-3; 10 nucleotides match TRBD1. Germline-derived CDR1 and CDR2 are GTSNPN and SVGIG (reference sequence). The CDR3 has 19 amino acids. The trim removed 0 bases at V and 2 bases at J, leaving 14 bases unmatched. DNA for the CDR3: TGTGCCTGGAGTGTACGAGTGACAGGGGGCCCATACTACACAGATACGCAGTATTTT. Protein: CAWSVRVTGGPYYTDTQYF.